A selection of T cell receptor beta chains follows, all from one sample in a study of T cells after yellow fever vaccination. TCRdb fed the 5' RACE reads into MiXCR, producing one record per CDR3 protein. The sample yields 300,000 to 350,000 distinct CDR3 sequences, 3% to 4.5% seen once. The material sequenced was PBMCs, taken 5 days after the yellow fever booster vaccination. The receptors originated from a man between 18 and 29 years old who received the YFV17D yellow fever vaccine. Each CDR3 is given with its conserved first and last residue. D genes are given only for firm matches. Size values are once, few and many counts, or a class for expanded clones, and some rows have none.

TRBJ2-2	few	TRBV7-9	-	CASSLIFGSSLNTGELFF	TGTGCCAGCAGCTTAATCTTTGGCTCCTCCCTGAACACCGGGGAGCTGTTTTTT
TRBJ1-1	-	TRBV10-3	-	CAISEWQLNTEAFF	TGTGCCATCAGTGAGTGGCAGCTGAACACTGAAGCTTTCTTT
TRBJ1-2	many	TRBV20-1	TRBD1	CSASSGTGGGGYTF	TGCAGTGCTAGCAGTGGGACAGGGGGCGGTGGCTACACCTTC
TRBJ2-3	few	TRBV20-1	TRBD2	CSARSGGPRQLYTQYF	TGCAGTGCTAGGAGCGGGGGGCCCCGCCAACTATATACGCAGTATTTT
TRBJ2-3	-	TRBV4-1	-	CASSQIGARTDTQYF	TGCGCCAGCAGCCAAATCGGGGCCCGCACAGATACGCAGTATTTT
TRBJ1-6	few	TRBV12-3/TRBV12-4	-	CASSFSASTNSPLHF	TGTGCCAGCAGTTTTTCGGCTTCAACTAATTCACCCCTCCACTTT
TRBJ1-6	many	TRBV4-3	-	CASSPHYQFSYNSPLHF	TGCGCCAGCAGCCCGCACTATCAGTTCTCCTATAATTCACCCCTCCACTTT
TRBJ1-3	many	TRBV7-9	-	CASSLVVGASSGNTIYF	TGTGCCAGCAGCTTAGTCGTAGGGGCGAGCTCTGGAAACACCATATATTTT
TRBJ1-5	few	TRBV5-6	-	CASSLRTLQPQHF	TGTGCCAGCAGCCTCCGGACTCTCCAGCCCCAGCATTTT
TRBJ1-2	-	TRBV18	-	CASSPNNGLDYGYTF	TGTGCCAGCTCACCAAATAACGGGTTAGACTATGGCTACACCTTC
TRBJ2-7	-	TRBV12-3/TRBV12-4	TRBD1	CASSPGQGALYEQYF	TGTGCCAGCAGTCCTGGACAGGGTGCTCTCTACGAGCAGTACTTC
TRBJ1-2	many	TRBV7-2	-	CASSLDRNGYTF	TGTGCCAGCAGCTTAGACCGGAATGGCTACACCTTC
TRBJ2-3	-	TRBV7-3	TRBD2	CASSDSGATDTQYF	TGTGCCAGCAGTGATAGCGGGGCGACAGATACGCAGTATTTT
TRBJ2-7	many	TRBV5-1	-	CASSSLFQDRINYEQYF	TGCGCCAGCAGCTCGCTCTTCCAAGACAGAATTAACTACGAGCAGTACTTC
TRBJ2-1	-	TRBV6-5	TRBD1	CASSYAGGQGINEQFF	TGTGCCAGCAGTTACGCTGGAGGACAGGGTATTAATGAGCAGTTCTTC
TRBJ2-7	many	TRBV29-1	TRBD1	CSVVRDRVNEQYF	TGCAGCGTCGTCCGGGACAGGGTAAACGAGCAGTACTTC
TRBJ1-2	many	TRBV12-3/TRBV12-4	TRBD1	CASRETGGRYYGYTF	TGTGCCAGCAGAGAGACAGGGGGCCGATACTATGGCTACACCTTC
TRBJ2-3	many	TRBV7-3	-	CASSLTGGSTDTQYF	TGTGCCAGCAGCTTAACGGGGGGTAGCACAGATACGCAGTATTTT
TRBJ2-3	few	TRBV24-1	-	CATSDSQGDTQYF	TGTGCCACCAGTGACAGCCAAGGGGATACGCAGTATTTT
TRBJ1-2	few	TRBV5-6	-	CASSGGNYGYTF	TGTGCCAGCAGTGGTGGTAACTATGGCTACACCTTC
TRBJ2-3	-	TRBV20-1	-	CSARDPPGTDTQYF	TGCAGTGCTAGAGATCCCCCAGGCACAGATACGCAGTATTTT
TRBJ2-1	many	TRBV28	-	CASSGTPGNEQFF	TGTGCCAGCAGCGGGACCCCGGGGAATGAGCAGTTCTTC
TRBJ1-6	few	TRBV29-1	-	CSAGAGGSGPLHF	TGCAGCGCCGGTGCGGGAGGGTCTGGGCCCCTCCACTTT
TRBJ1-6	-	TRBV6-6	-	CASSYVGAQSPLHF	TGTGCCAGCAGTTACGTAGGGGCTCAGTCACCCCTCCACTTT
TRBJ2-6	-	TRBV7-8	TRBD2	CASSLGTMVGANVLTF	TGTGCCAGCAGCCTAGGGACTATGGTTGGGGCCAACGTCCTGACTTTC
TRBJ2-2	many	TRBV27	-	CASSLQYGGRELFF	TGTGCCAGCAGTTTACAGTACGGGGGCAGGGAGCTGTTTTTT
TRBJ1-5	few	TRBV4-1	-	CASSQVFTNSNQPQHF	TGCGCCAGCAGCCAAGTTTTTACAAATAGCAATCAGCCCCAGCATTTT
TRBJ2-7	-	TRBV7-9	TRBD1	CASSRGRQGSPEQYF	TGTGCCAGCAGCCGTGGAAGACAGGGATCACCCGAGCAGTACTTC
TRBJ1-1	many	TRBV20-1	-	CSARVYQVLTTEAFF	TGCAGTGCTAGAGTTTATCAAGTCCTAACCACTGAAGCTTTCTTT
TRBJ1-5	-	TRBV5-6	TRBD1	CASSWTGANQPQHF	TGTGCCAGCAGCTGGACAGGGGCCAATCAGCCCCAGCATTTT
TRBJ1-5	few	TRBV20-1	-	CSAPSAGSQPQHF	TGCAGTGCTCCCTCAGCTGGGAGTCAGCCCCAGCATTTT
TRBJ1-4	few	TRBV20-1	-	CSARVPLDEKLFF	TGCAGTGCTAGGGTACCACTTGATGAAAAACTGTTTTTT
TRBJ1-1	-	TRBV20-1	-	CSALGPGGMNTEAFF	TGCAGTGCTCTAGGACCCGGGGGAATGAACACTGAAGCTTTCTTT
TRBJ2-7	few	TRBV25-1	-	CASSESGISYEQYF	TGTGCCAGCAGTGAATCCGGGATCTCCTACGAGCAGTACTTC
TRBJ2-5	few	TRBV7-6	-	CASSPPGHQVRETQYF	TGTGCCAGCAGTCCCCCGGGCCATCAAGTGCGAGAGACCCAGTACTTC
TRBJ2-3	-	TRBV4-1	TRBD2	CASSPGPLAGGQVSDTQYF	TGCGCCAGCAGCCCTGGGCCCCTAGCGGGGGGGCAGGTTTCAGATACGCAGTATTTT
TRBJ2-1	few	TRBV9	TRBD2	CASSERTSGGEQFF	TGTGCCAGCAGCGAACGAACTAGCGGGGGGGAGCAGTTCTTC
TRBJ2-1	few	TRBV7-9	TRBD1	CASSGDRGRNEQFF	TGTGCCAGCAGTGGGGACAGGGGGAGGAATGAGCAGTTCTTC
TRBJ2-5	few	TRBV24-1	-	CATSDFVGIQETQYF	TGTGCCACCAGTGATTTTGTAGGGATTCAAGAGACCCAGTACTTC
TRBJ2-3	few	TRBV24-1	TRBD2	CATSEASGGARDTQYF	TGTGCCACCAGTGAGGCTAGCGGGGGGGCTCGAGATACGCAGTATTTT
TRBJ2-5	many	TRBV5-1	-	CASRRGSEETQYF	TGCGCCAGCAGACGGGGGTCAGAAGAGACCCAGTACTTC
TRBJ2-5	many	TRBV5-1	-	CASSNGQQETQYF	TGCGCCAGCAGCAACGGCCAGCAAGAGACCCAGTACTTC
TRBJ2-7	-	TRBV6-5	-	CASSARGYEQYF	TGTGCCAGCAGCGCCCGGGGTTACGAGCAGTACTTC
TRBJ2-6	few	TRBV6-5	-	CASSYPLEAGRTPGANVLTF	TGTGCCAGCAGTTACCCACTGGAGGCAGGGAGAACTCCTGGGGCCAACGTCCTGACTTTC
TRBJ1-2	few	TRBV30	TRBD1	CAWGTVANYGYTF	TGTGCCTGGGGGACAGTAGCTAACTATGGCTACACCTTC
TRBJ2-5	many	TRBV20-1	-	CSASSDSRQETQYF	TGCAGTGCTAGCAGCGACAGTCGGCAAGAGACCCAGTACTTC
TRBJ2-7	-	TRBV12-3/TRBV12-4	TRBD1	CASSDGTDTYEQYF	TGTGCCAGCAGCGACGGGACAGACACCTACGAGCAGTACTTC
TRBJ2-1	few	TRBV5-1	-	CASSFELANEQFF	TGCGCCAGCAGCTTCGAACTAGCAAATGAGCAGTTCTTC
TRBJ2-1	-	TRBV5-1	-	CASSGSGDEQFF	TGCGCCAGCAGCGGATCAGGGGACGAGCAGTTCTTC
TRBJ2-3	few	TRBV20-1	-	CSAKLGARSTDTQYF	TGCAGTGCAAAGTTGGGGGCACGAAGCACAGATACGCAGTATTTT
TRBJ1-1	-	TRBV4-3	-	CASSQDIRRLTNTEAFF	TGCGCCAGCAGCCAAGATATCCGTAGGCTCACTAACACTGAAGCTTTCTTT
TRBJ2-3	few	TRBV24-1	-	CATSDLPGQFDTQYF	TGTGCCACCAGTGATTTGCCGGGGCAGTTCGATACGCAGTATTTT
TRBJ2-3	few	TRBV10-3	TRBD1	CAIRGGESNTDTQYF	TGTGCCATCAGAGGGGGCGAGAGCAACACAGATACGCAGTATTTT
TRBJ2-2	many	TRBV4-3	-	CASSYGGGRNTGELFF	TGCGCCAGCAGCTACGGAGGGGGGAGGAACACCGGGGAGCTGTTTTTT
TRBJ1-6	-	TRBV6-6	TRBD1	CASSTGTGESSPLHF	TGTGCCAGCAGTACGGGGACAGGGGAAAGTTCACCCCTCCACTTT
TRBJ2-7	many	TRBV27	-	CASSFGQGSNWYF	-
TRBJ2-1	few	TRBV7-8	-	CASSLVHRGASSYNEQFF	TGTGCCAGCAGCCTGGTCCACCGCGGGGCGAGCTCCTACAATGAGCAGTTCTTC
TRBJ2-1	many	TRBV7-3	-	CASSLGGEPGYNEQFF	TGTGCCAGCAGCTTAGGCGGGGAGCCCGGATACAATGAGCAGTTCTTC
TRBJ2-1	many	TRBV9	TRBD2	CASSGSGGYNEQFF	TGTGCCAGCAGTGGGAGCGGGGGATACAATGAGCAGTTCTTC
TRBJ2-3	many	TRBV7-9	TRBD2	CASSARLAGGTDTQYF	TGTGCCAGCAGCGCACGACTAGCGGGGGGCACAGATACGCAGTATTTT